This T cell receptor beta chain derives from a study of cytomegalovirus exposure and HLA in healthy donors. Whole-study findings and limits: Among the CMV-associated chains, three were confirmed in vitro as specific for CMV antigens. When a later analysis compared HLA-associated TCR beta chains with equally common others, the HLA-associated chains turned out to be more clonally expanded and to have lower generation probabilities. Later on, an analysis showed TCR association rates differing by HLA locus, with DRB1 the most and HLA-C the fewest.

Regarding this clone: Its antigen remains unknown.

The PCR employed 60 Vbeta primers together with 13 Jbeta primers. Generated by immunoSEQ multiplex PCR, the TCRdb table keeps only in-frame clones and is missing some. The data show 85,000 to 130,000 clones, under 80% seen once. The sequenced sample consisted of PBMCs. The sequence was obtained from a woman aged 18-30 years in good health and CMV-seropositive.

This CDR3 reads CPCTDTQYF. The CDR3, as DNA: TGTCCTTGCACAGATACGCAGTATTTT. The gene calls are TRBV6-4 and TRBJ2-3; D not certain. The CDR3 covers 9 residues. The germline V gene has CDR1 MRHNA and CDR2 SNTAGT.